The next 12 T cell receptor beta chains were all read from a single sample in a study of blood T cells in healthy people across ages. It was with a sample-barcoded 5' primer and a J-beta primer mix that a second PCR of roughly 7 to 12 cycles was run. MiXCR, run by TCRdb on the 5' RACE reads, gives a single entry per CDR3 protein. The table includes about 720,000 distinct CDR3 sequences, about a fifth detected once. The sequenced sample consisted of blood. These receptors were collected from a man aged 70-80 years in good health.

The rearrangement uses TRBV6-5 and TRBJ1-5; 11 bases line up with TRBD1. The CDR3 spans 16 residues. The V and J ends lost 2 bases and 4 bases, in that order; junction bases with no gene match: 4. Germline assignment: CDR1 MNHEY and CDR2 SVGAGI. CDR3 region: CASSYLGTGGNQPQHF. CDR3 DNA: TGTGCCAGCAGTTACCTGGGGACAGGGGGAAATCAGCCCCAGCATTTT.

This rearrangement joins TRBV4-3 to TRBJ1-5; D is unclear. Trimming stripped 0 bases from V and 7 bases from J, with 7 bases between. CDR3 length: 13 amino acids. Germline-derived CDR1 and CDR2 are LGHNA and YSLEER. The CDR3 nucleotides are TGCGCCAGCAGCCAAGAGCGCAGCCAGCCCCAGCATTTT. Residues: CASSQERSQPQHF.

This clonotype was observed many times. V and J are TRBV19 and TRBJ2-7; D perhaps matches TRBD2 (5 bases). This CDR3 has 14 residues. Trimming removed 3 bases from V and 7 bases from J, with 16 bases in between. Germline CDR1 and CDR2: LNHDA and SQIVND (reference sequence). CDR3 in DNA: TGTGCCAGTAGTATTCGTCCTGGATCGGGGGAGCAGTACTTC. This codes for CASSIRPGSGEQYF.

This clonotype was seen only a few times. The chain carries TRBV20-1 and TRBJ2-7; no clear D. The ends were cut back, 3 bases at V and 3 bases at J, with 6 bases in the middle. This CDR3 comprises 11 residues. CDR1 and CDR2 from the germline V gene are DFQATT and SNEGSKA (reference sequence). CDR3 sequence (DNA): TGCAGTGCTAGCCCGTACTACGAGCAGTACTTC. This translates into CSASPYYEQYF.

The chain combines TRBV5-1 with TRBJ2-5, with D possibly being TRBD1 (5 bases). The J call is in doubt because the DNA end fits TRBJ2-1 better. This CDR3 has 13 residues. Per germline, CDR1 SGHRS and CDR2 YFSETQ. The CDR3 loop is CASSLQDTNEQFF. DNA for the CDR3: TGCGCCAGCAGCTTGCAGGACACCAATGAGCAGTTCTTC.

The V and J genes are TRBV6-5 and TRBJ2-7, with 8 bases that match TRBD1. Per germline, CDR1 MNHEY and CDR2 SVGAGI. The CDR3 has 15 residues. Losses at the gene ends were 5 bases for V and 2 bases for J; bases not matched to a gene: 8. CDR3 amino acids: CASSTFGTGPYEQYF. As DNA, the CDR3 is TGTGCCAGCAGTACCTTCGGGACAGGTCCCTACGAGCAGTACTTC.

This clonotype was observed many times. The chain recombines TRBV5-6 with TRBJ2-7; D may be TRBD1 (5 bases). CDR3 size: 15 residues. The V end was cut by 4 bases, the J end by 2 bases, with 16 bases between. The germline V gene has CDR1 SGHDT and CDR2 YYEEEE. DNA for the CDR3: TGTGCCAGCAGCGCGTCCGACAGAGCAACCTACGAGCAGTACTTC. Translation gives CASSASDRATYEQYF.

This clonotype was seen more than once but under ten times. The chain uses TRBV9 and TRBJ1-6; D is unclear. V lost 2 bases and J lost 7, with 13 bases in between. The CDR3 consists of 15 residues. CDR1 and CDR2 from the germline V gene are SGDLS and YYNGEE. The CDR3 sequence is CASSVGKTGNSPLHF. For the CDR3, the DNA is TGTGCCAGCAGCGTGGGGAAAACCGGGAATTCACCCCTCCACTTT. The complete variable domain, with remaining parts taken from reference TRBV9 and TRBJ1-6, reads DSGVTQTPKHLITATGQRVTLRCSPRSGDLSVYWYQQSLDQGLQFLIQYYNGEERAKGNILERFSAQQFPDLHSELNLSSLELGDSALYFCASSVGKTGNSPLHFGNGTRLTVT.

This clonotype was seen ten or more times. V and J are TRBV12-3 or TRBV12-4 and TRBJ2-5, with D tentatively TRBD2 (6 bases). This CDR3 has 14 amino acids. Trimming left V 6 bases short and J 3 bases short, with 14 bases between. CDR3 sequence (DNA): TGTGCCAGCAGACAGTCAGGCGGGAAAGAGACCCAGTACTTC. Translating it yields CASRQSGGKETQYF.

This clonotype showed up just a few times. The chain uses TRBV12-3 or TRBV12-4 and TRBJ2-5; 10 positions match TRBD2. The CDR3 has 14 residues. Losses at the gene ends were 3 bases for V and 6 bases for J; bases not matched to a gene: 4. The CDR3 spells CASSFLAGVKTQYF. CDR3 nucleotides: TGTGCCAGCAGTTTCCTAGCGGGGGTCAAGACCCAGTACTTC.

This clonotype has a handful of counts. The chain combines TRBV6-5 with TRBJ1-4, with TRBD1 matching 8 bases. Germline V CDR1 and CDR2: MNHEY, SVGAGI. The CDR3 sequence is 13 residues long. The junction had 3 bases not matched to a gene; V was cut back by 5 bases and J by 7 bases. CDR3 DNA sequence: TGTGCCAGCAGTGCTCAGGGGGCTGAAAAACTGTTTTTT. Translating it yields CASSAQGAEKLFF.

The rearrangement joins TRBV7-2 to TRBJ2-3, with TRBD2 identical over 7 bases. Germline values: CDR1 SGHTA, CDR2 FQGNSA. The CDR3 totals 15 residues. V trimming: 2 bases; J trimming: 2 bases; junction bases outside the gene matches: 4. The CDR3 here is CASSLRAGDTDTQYF. CDR3 nucleotide sequence: TGTGCCAGCAGCTTAAGGGCGGGAGACACAGATACGCAGTATTTT.